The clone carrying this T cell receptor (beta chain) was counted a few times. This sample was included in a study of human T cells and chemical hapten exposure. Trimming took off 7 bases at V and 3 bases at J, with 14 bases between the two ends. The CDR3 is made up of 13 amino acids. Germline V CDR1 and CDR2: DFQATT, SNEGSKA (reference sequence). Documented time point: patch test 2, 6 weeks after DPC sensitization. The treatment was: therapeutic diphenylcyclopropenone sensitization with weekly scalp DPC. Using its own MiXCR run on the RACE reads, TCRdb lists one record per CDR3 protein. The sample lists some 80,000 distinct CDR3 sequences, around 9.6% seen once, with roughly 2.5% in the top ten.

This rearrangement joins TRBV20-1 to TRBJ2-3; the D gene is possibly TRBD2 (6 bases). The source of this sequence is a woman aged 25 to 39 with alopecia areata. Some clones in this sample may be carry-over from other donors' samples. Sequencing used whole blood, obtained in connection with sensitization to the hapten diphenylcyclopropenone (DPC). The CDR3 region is CSVVAVGTDTQYF. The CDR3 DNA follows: TGCAGTGTCGTAGCGGTGGGAACAGATACGCAGTATTTT.